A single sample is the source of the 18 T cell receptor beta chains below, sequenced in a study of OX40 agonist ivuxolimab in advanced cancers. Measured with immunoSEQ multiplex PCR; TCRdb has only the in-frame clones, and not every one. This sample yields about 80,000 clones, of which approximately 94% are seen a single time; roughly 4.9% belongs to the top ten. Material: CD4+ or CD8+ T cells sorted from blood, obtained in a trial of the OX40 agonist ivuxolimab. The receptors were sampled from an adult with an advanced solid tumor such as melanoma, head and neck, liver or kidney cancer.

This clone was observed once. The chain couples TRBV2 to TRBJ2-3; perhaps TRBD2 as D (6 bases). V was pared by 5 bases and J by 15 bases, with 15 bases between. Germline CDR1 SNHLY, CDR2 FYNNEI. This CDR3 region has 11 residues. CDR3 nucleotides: TGTGCCAGCAGTTTCGCGGGACCAGGATATTTT. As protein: CASSFAGPGYF.

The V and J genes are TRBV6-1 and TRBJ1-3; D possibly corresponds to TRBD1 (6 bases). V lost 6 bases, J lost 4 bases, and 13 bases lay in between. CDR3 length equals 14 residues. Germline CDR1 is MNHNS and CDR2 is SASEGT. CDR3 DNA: TGTGCCAGCAGGGGAACAGGGTTCGGAAACACCATATATTTT. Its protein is CASRGTGFGNTIYF.

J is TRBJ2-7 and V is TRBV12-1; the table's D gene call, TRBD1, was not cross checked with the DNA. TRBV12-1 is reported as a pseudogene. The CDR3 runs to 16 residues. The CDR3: CASSLTDTIVSYEQYF. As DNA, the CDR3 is TGTGCCAGCAGCTTGACGGACACCATCGTCTCCTACGAGCAGTACTTC.

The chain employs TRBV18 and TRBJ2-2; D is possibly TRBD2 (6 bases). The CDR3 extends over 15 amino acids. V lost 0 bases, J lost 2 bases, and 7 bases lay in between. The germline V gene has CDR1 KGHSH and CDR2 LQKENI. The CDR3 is CASSPPGGNTGELFF. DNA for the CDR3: TGTGCCAGCTCACCACCGGGAGGAAACACCGGGGAGCTGTTTTTT.

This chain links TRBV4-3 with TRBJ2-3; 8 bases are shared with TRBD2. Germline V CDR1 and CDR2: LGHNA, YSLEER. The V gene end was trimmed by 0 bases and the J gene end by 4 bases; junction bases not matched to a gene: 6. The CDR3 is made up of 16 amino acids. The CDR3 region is CASSQDLREVADTQYF. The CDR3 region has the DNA TGCGCCAGCAGCCAAGACCTGCGGGAGGTGGCAGATACGCAGTATTTT.

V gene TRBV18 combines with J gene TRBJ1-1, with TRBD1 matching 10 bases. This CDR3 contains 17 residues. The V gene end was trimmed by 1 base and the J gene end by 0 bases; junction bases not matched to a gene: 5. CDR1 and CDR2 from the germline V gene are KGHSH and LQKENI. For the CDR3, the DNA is TGTGCCAGCTCACCACGACAGGGGGCAAACATGAACACTGAAGCTTTCTTT. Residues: CASSPRQGANMNTEAFF.

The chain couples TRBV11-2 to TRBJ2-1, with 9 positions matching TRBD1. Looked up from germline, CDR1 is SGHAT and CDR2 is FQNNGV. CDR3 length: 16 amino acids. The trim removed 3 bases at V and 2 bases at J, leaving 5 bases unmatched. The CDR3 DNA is TGTGCCAGCAGCTTGGACAGGGGTCGGCCCTACAATGAGCAGTTCTTC. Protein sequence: CASSLDRGRPYNEQFF. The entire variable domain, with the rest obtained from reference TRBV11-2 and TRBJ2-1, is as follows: EAGVAQSPRYKIIEKRQSVAFWCNPISGHATLYWYQQILGQGPKLLIQFQNNGVVDDSQLPKDRFSAERLKGVDSTLKIQPAKLEDSAVYLCASSLDRGRPYNEQFFGPGTRLTVL.

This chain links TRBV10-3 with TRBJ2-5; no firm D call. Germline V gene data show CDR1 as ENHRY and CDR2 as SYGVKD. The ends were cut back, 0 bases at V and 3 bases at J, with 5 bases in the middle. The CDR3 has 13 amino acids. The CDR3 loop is CAISESREETQYF. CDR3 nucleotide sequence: TGTGCCATCAGTGAGTCAAGAGAAGAGACCCAGTACTTC.

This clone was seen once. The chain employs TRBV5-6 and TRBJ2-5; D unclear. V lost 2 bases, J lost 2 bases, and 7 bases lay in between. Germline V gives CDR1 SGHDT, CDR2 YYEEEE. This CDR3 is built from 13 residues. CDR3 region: CASSLQQQETQYF. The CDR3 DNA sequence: TGTGCCAGCAGCTTACAGCAGCAAGAGACCCAGTACTTC.

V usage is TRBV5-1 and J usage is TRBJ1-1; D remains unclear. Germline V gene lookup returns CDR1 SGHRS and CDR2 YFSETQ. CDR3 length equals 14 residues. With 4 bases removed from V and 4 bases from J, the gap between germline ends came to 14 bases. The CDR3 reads CASSQARSGTEAFF. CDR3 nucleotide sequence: TGCGCCAGCAGCCAGGCGCGCTCGGGCACTGAAGCTTTCTTT.

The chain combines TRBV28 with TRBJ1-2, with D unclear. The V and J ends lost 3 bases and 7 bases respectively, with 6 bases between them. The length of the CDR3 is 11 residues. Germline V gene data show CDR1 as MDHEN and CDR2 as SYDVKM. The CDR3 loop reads CASSFRFGYTF. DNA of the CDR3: TGTGCCAGCAGTTTTAGGTTTGGCTACACCTTC.

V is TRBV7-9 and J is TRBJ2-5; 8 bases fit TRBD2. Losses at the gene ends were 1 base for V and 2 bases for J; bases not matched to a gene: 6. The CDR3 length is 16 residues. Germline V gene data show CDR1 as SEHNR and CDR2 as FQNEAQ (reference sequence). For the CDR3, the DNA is TGTGCCAGCAGCTTAGGTTCTAGCGGGCATCAAGAGACCCAGTACTTC. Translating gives CASSLGSSGHQETQYF.

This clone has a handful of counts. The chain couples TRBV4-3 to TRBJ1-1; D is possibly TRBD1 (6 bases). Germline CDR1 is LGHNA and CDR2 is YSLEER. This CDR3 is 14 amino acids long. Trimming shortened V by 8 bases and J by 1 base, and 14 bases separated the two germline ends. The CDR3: CASPPGHPNTEAFF. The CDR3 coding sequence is TGCGCCAGCCCTCCGGGACACCCGAACACTGAAGCTTTCTTT.

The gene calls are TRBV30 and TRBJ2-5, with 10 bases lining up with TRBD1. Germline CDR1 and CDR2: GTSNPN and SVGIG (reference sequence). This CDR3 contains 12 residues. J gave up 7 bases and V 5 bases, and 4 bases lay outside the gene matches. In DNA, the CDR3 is TGTGCCTGGGGACAGGGGGTGGGGACCCAGTACTTC. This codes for CAWGQGVGTQYF.

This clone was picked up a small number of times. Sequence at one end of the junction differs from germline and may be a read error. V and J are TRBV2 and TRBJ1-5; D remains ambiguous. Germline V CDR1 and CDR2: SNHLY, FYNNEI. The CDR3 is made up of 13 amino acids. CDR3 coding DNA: TGTGCCAGCAGGGAAGACGGGAATCAGCCCCAGCATTTT. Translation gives CASREDGNQPQHF.

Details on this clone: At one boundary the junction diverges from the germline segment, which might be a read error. CDR3 region: CASSIGQGRAEKLFF. The CDR3 DNA is TGTGCTAGCAGCATCGGACAGGGGAGGGCTGAAAAACTGTTTTTT. J is TRBJ1-4 and V is TRBV7-7; TRBD1 aligns across 9 bases. The germline gives CDR1 SSHAT, CDR2 FNYEAQ (reference sequence). The CDR3 runs to 15 residues.

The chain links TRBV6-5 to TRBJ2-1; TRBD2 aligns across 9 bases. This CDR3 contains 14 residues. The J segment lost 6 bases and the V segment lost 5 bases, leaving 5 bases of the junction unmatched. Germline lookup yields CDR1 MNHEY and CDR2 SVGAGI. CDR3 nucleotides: TGTGCCAGCAGTCCGGGACTAGCCTCCAATGAGCAGTTCTTC. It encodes CASSPGLASNEQFF.

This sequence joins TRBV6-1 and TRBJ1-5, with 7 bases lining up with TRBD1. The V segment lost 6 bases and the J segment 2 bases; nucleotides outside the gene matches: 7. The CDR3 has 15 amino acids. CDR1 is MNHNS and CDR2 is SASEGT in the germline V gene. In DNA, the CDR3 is TGTGCCAGCAGGGAGACAGGGTCAGGCAATCAGCCCCAGCATTTT. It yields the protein CASRETGSGNQPQHF.